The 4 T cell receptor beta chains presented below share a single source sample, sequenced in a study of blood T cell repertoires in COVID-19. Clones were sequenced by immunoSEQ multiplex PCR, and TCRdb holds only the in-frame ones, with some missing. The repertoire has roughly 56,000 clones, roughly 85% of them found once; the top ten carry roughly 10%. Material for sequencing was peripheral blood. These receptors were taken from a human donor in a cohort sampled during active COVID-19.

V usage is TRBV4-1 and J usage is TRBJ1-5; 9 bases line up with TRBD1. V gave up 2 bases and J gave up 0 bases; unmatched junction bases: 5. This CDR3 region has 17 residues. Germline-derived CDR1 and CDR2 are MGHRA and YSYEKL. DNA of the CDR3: TGCGCCAGCAGCCAAAAACAGGGGGCCCATAGCAATCAGCCCCAGCATTTT. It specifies CASSQKQGAHSNQPQHF.

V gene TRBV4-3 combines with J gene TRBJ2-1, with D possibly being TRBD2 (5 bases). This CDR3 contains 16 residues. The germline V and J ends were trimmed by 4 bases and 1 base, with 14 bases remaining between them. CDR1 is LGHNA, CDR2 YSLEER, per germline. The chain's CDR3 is CASSRLVGGSYNEQFF. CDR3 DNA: TGCGCCAGCAGCCGCCTTGTAGGCGGGTCCTACAATGAGCAGTTCTTC.

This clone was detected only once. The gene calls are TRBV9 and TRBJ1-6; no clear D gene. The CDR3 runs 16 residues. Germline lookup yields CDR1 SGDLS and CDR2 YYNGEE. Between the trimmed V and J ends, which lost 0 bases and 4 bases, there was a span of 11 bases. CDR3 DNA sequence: TGTGCCAGCAGCGTAGGTGGACTTCCTTATAATTCACCCCTCCACTTT. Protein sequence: CASSVGGLPYNSPLHF.

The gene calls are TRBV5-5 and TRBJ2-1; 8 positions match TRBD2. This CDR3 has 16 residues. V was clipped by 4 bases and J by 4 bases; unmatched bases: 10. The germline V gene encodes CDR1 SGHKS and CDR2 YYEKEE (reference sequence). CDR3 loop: CASSQFTSGGYNEQFF. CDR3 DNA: TGTGCCAGCAGCCAATTCACTAGCGGAGGTTACAATGAGCAGTTCTTC. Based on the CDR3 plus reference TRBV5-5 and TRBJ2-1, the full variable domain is DAGVTQSPTHLIKTRGQQVTLRCSPISGHKSVSWYQQVLGQGPQFIFQYYEKEERGRGNFPDRFSARQFPNYSSELNVNALLLGDSALYLCASSQFTSGGYNEQFFGPGTRLTVL.